This T cell receptor (beta chain) was documented in a study of regulatory T cells in long-lasting Graves disease (dated by TCRdb to the early 2020s). As for the study more broadly: Newly diagnosed Graves' disease patients had taken antithyroid drugs for less than 3 months. The study was conducted in China and was registered as a clinical trial. A total of 35 or so samples were covered by TCR sequencing, comprising roughly 13 persistent and around 20 newly diagnosed Graves' disease patients. Persistent Graves' disease patients were compared with newly diagnosed Graves' disease patients by peripheral blood TCR sequencing and RNA sequencing. Here is what the overall study found, with its caveats: Persistent patients shared more public clonotypes among themselves (around 3,000) than newly diagnosed patients did (approximately 900). Preferential use of TRBV28, TRBJ1-2 and TRBJ2-5 was observed in persistent disease, whereas TRBV20-1 and TRBJ2-1 were favored in newly diagnosed disease. Peripheral blood alone was examined, since thyroid tissue, which constituted the primary lesion, could not be accessed. The authors noted that the small sample size was a limitation that may lower accuracy. Sequencing and analysis were limited to the TCR beta chain. Persistent Graves' disease patients showed lower TCR Shannon entropy and fewer highly expanded clones than newly diagnosed patients, suggesting clonal expansion.

Concerning this clonotype itself: No cognate antigen has been identified for it. This may arise from a read error, as a much more abundant clone is one base away.

Libraries were constructed by multiplex PCR. Data came from an Illumina HiSeq 4000. TCR beta libraries were built with iRepertoire HTBI primers and Arm-PCR amplification of CDR3 regions. Before sequencing, the PCR products went through gel purification. On the study's bioinformatics: Across samples, around 58 TRBV and 13 to 15 TRBJ segments were identified and used for gene usage analysis of CDR3 amino acid clonotypes. Filtered high-quality paired reads were merged into contigs using COPE and FqMerger. Contigs were aligned with BLAST to IMGT TRBV, TRBD and TRBJ reference genes, and CDR3 was defined per IMGT. Any clonotype with a frequency above 0.1% was classified as a highly expanded clone. Repertoire diversity was measured by Shannon entropy, and V-J evenness by the Gini coefficient. Clonotypes shared by more than one individual were considered public. TCRdb applied fastp at Q25 and MiXCR to the public reads, then kept only in-frame beta chains. All rows with the same CDR3 protein become a single entry with the most common DNA and genes. These V and J calls derive from TCRdb rather than the authors' analysis. In all, the sample holds about 400,000 distinct CDR3 sequences, and roughly 15% of those were seen once. The top ten constitute about 7.8% of the sample.

The intended sense of this specimen's time point label: newly diagnosed GD, antithyroid drugs for less than 3 months. RNA was extracted from PBMCs in TRIzol for both TCR sequencing and RNA sequencing. The diagnosis of Graves' disease was made according to American Thyroid Association guidelines. The patients came from an endocrinology department in Xi'an, China. From each patient, around 8.3 milliliters of peripheral blood was collected into an EDTA anticoagulant tube. Ficoll Paque Plus density gradient separation was used to isolate PBMCs, and no further T cell sorting was done. An Agilent 2100 Bioanalyzer and agarose gel were used to assess RNA quality, and a NanoDrop 2000 was used to measure RNA concentration. Per the germline V gene (reference sequence), GTSNPN is the CDR1 and SVGIG is the CDR2. The CDR3 goes from the cysteine to the phenylalanine over 13 residues. Only the CDR3 region is kept as DNA, spanning 39 bases read in frame from base 1.

This same sample was also part of a study on T cells in Graves' hyperthyroidism and ophthalmopathy. As noted in the second study: Stable Graves' hyperthyroidism was defined as no progression to ophthalmopathy during 18 months of follow-up. Hyperthyroidism patients were aged 18 to 65 years and newly diagnosed, with disease duration of less than 2 months. Any patient with an uncontrolled infection, another autoimmune disease, pregnancy or lactation was excluded. Clinical symptoms, serum thyroxine and TRAb, thyroid ultrasound, and orbital computed tomography formed the basis for the diagnoses. For the first round of RT-PCR on the TCR CDR3, the HTBI primer set was used together with the Qiagen OneStep RT-PCR kit. Most expanded thyroid clonotypes (frequency above 0.001) were also detected in blood, a finding suggesting that blood repertoires may reflect thyroid immune responses. A model built on a 13 V-J signature distinguished ophthalmopathy from stable hyperthyroidism, reaching about 88% sensitivity and around 81% specificity in cross-validation and 80%/75% in testing. During validation, the model predicted progression to ophthalmopathy a median of approximately 6.5 months ahead of onset, with just under 71% sensitivity and about 75% specificity. To identify TCR V-J signatures that set the groups apart, the researchers used a discovery cohort of about a hundred patients, made up of 40 to 45 with Graves' ophthalmopathy and 55 to 65 with stable Graves' hyperthyroidism. An independent validation cohort of around 19 hyperthyroidism patients and roughly 16 patients who later progressed to ophthalmopathy tested prospective prediction of ophthalmopathy. The 100 or so discovery patients were randomly split 7:3 into training and test sets. In several Graves' hyperthyroidism patients, the study also compared T-cell repertoires from thyroid tissue with T-cell repertoires from blood. After sampling, hyperthyroidism patients received methimazole starting at 30 mg daily, and ophthalmopathy patients received high-dose intravenous methylprednisolone. A second multiplex PCR round built the libraries, followed by size selection and purification. Libraries were sequenced paired-end with 100 bp reads on an Illumina HiSeq2000. SOAPnuke was used to process the raw data, removing reads that contained adapters or uncalled bases, had a mean Phred below 15, or lacked an exact match to the constant primer or identifier. High-quality paired reads were merged with COPE v1.2.5, and unique nucleotide sequences were defined as clonotypes. MiTCR v1.1 was used to align clonotypes to the IMGT TRBV, TRBD and TRBJ reference segments. Analysis was restricted to V-J combinations with a frequency above 0.0001, which covered about 99% of repertoires. The TCS score was defined as F50 (clonal expansion) divided by E x V (chaos), with BLOSUM62-based TCRdist calculated between CDR3 peptides within each V-J. Welch's t-statistics and random forest reduced roughly 530 V-J features to 13, which were used in a naive Bayes classifier (R e1071). Sample size was not statistically predetermined, and blinding of investigators to group allocation was not performed. The paper reports TCR Vbeta CDR3 sequencing of over 130 peripheral blood samples: around 41 ophthalmopathy, about 75 hyperthyroidism and about 17 progressor patients.

The rearrangement combines TRBV30 with TRBJ2-1, and perhaps TRBD2 as D gene, on 6 matching bases. The sequence was obtained from a middle-aged woman with Graves disease. Donor details come from another sample of the same person, matched by shared clones. Sample: peripheral blood mononuclear cells (PBMCs), taken at new diagnosis, from a patient treated with antithyroid drugs. The CDR3 region: CAWQKGLWDEQSF. The DNA sequence follows: TGTGCCTGGCAAAAGGGACTTTGGGATGAGCAGTCCTTC. With the portions outside the CDR3 filled from the reference TRBV30 and TRBJ2-1 genes, the complete variable region becomes SQTIHQWPATLVQPVGSPLSLECTVEGTSNPNLYWYRQAAGRGLQLLFYSVGIGQISSEVPQNLSASRPQDRQFILSSKKLLLSDSGFYLCAWQKGLWDEQSFGPGTRLTVL.